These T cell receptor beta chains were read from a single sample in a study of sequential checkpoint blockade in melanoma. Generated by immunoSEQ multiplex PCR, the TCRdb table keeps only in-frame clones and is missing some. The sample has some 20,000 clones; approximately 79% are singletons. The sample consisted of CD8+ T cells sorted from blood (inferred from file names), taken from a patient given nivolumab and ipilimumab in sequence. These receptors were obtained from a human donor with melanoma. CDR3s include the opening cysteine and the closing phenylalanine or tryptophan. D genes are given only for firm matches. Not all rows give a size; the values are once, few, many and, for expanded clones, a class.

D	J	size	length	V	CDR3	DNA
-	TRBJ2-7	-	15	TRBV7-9	CASSLDRTSSYEQYF	TGTGCCAGCAGCTTAGACAGGACCTCCTCCTACGAGCAGTACTTC
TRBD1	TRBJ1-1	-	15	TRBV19	CASSILGQGATEAFF	TGTGCCAGTAGTATTTTAGGACAGGGGGCCACTGAAGCTTTCTTT
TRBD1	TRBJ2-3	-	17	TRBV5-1	CASSTPGQGARRDTQYF	TGCGCCAGCAGCACGCCGGGACAGGGGGCGCGTCGAGATACGCAGTATTTT
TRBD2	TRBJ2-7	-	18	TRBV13	CASSQGTSGSIGSYEQYF	TGTGCCAGCAGCCAAGGGACTAGCGGGAGTATAGGGTCCTACGAGCAGTACTTC
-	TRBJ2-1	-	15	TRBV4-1	CASSQDWDIYNEQFF	TGCGCCAGCAGCCAAGATTGGGACATATACAATGAGCAGTTCTTC
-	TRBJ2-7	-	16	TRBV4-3	CASSQVLGQPSYEQYF	TGCGCCAGCAGCCAAGTATTGGGACAACCCTCCTACGAGCAGTACTTC
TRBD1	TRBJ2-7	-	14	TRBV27	CASGWTGGDYEQYF	TGTGCCAGCGGGTGGACAGGGGGCGACTACGAGCAGTACTTC
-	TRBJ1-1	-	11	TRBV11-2	CASSPRGGAFF	TGTGCCAGCAGCCCCAGGGGTGGTGCTTTCTTT
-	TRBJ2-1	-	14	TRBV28	CASSLIGQSNEQFF	TGTGCCAGCAGTTTAATAGGACAGTCTAATGAGCAGTTCTTC
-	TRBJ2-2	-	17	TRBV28	CASSLRYYYHNTGELFF	TGTGCCAGCAGTTTAAGGTACTATTACCATAACACCGGGGAGCTGTTTTTT
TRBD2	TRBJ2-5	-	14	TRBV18	CASSPLADQETQYF	TGTGCCAGCTCACCGCTAGCGGACCAAGAGACCCAGTACTTC
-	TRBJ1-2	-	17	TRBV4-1	CASSQDIRPHSSYGYTF	TGCGCCAGCAGCCAAGATATCCGTCCGCACTCTTCCTATGGCTACACCTTC
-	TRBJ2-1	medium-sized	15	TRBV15	CATSRDRGSYNEQFF	TGTGCCACCAGCAGAGATCGGGGTTCCTACAATGAGCAGTTCTTC
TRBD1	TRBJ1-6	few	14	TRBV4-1	CASSQAGGGSPLHF	TGCGCCAGCAGCCAGGCAGGGGGAGGTTCACCCCTCCACTTT
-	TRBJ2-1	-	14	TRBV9	CASSVVAYVNEQFF	TGTGCCAGCAGCGTAGTTGCCTACGTCAATGAGCAGTTCTTC
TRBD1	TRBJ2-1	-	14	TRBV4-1	CASSLRDRTNEQFF	TGCGCCAGCAGCCTCCGGGACAGGACTAATGAGCAGTTCTTC
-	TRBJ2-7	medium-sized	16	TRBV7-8	CASSLAPGQSSYEQYF	TGTGCCAGCAGCTTAGCGCCGGGACAAAGCTCCTACGAGCAGTACTTC
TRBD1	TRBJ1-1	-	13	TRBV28	CASGPQGALEAFF	TGTGCCAGCGGACCACAGGGGGCACTTGAAGCTTTCTTT
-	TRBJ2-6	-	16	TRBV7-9	CASSPGAGSGANVLTF	TGCGCCAGCAGCCCTGGCGCAGGGTCCGGGGCCAACGTCCTGACTTTC
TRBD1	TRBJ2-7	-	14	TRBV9	CASSVGQGAYEQYF	TGTGCCAGCAGCGTAGGACAGGGGGCCTACGAGCAGTACTTC
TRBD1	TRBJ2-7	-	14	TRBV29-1	CSVTFRDRGYEQYF	TGCAGCGTGACCTTCCGGGACAGGGGGTACGAGCAGTACTTC
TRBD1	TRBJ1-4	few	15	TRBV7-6	CASSLLDREGEKLFF	TGTGCCAGCAGCTTACTAGACAGGGAAGGGGAAAAACTGTTTTTT
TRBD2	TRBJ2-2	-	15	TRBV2	CASSEVGGSAGELFF	TGTGCCAGCAGTGAAGTGGGGGGGAGTGCCGGGGAGCTGTTTTTT
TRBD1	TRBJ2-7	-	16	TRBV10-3	CATTGTGTKTTYEQYF	TGTGCCACGACCGGGACAGGGACTAAAACGACCTACGAGCAGTACTTC
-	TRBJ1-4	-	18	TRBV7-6	CASSLAPVGGAWGEKLFF	TGTGCCAGCAGCTTAGCCCCGGTGGGGGGGGCGTGGGGTGAAAAACTGTTTTTT
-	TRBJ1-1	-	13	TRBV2	CASSFRGNTEAFF	TGTGCCAGCAGCTTCAGGGGCAACACTGAAGCTTTCTTT
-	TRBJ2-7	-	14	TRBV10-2	CASSMLLRSYEQYF	TGCGCCAGCAGTATGCTCCTCAGGTCCTACGAGCAGTACTTC
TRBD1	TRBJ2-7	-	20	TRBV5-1	CASSPNGRRQGLRGSYEQYF	TGCGCCAGCAGCCCCAATGGAAGGAGACAGGGGCTGAGGGGCTCCTACGAGCAGTACTTC
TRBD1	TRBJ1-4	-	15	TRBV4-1	CASSQSQGKEEKLFF	TGCGCCAGCAGCCAGTCACAGGGGAAGGAGGAAAAACTGTTTTTT
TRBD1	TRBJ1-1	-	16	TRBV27	CASSPSQGDAGTEAFF	TGTGCCAGCAGTCCATCACAGGGGGACGCGGGCACTGAAGCTTTCTTT
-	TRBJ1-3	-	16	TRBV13	CASTPRGSFSGNTIYF	TGTGCCAGCACCCCCCGGGGTTCATTCTCTGGAAACACCATATATTTT
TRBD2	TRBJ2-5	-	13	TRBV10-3	CAISEALAGGLYF	TGTGCCATCAGTGAGGCACTAGCGGGAGGATTGTACTTC
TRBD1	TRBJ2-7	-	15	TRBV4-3	CASSPETGVVLEQYF	TGCGCCAGCAGCCCCGAGACAGGGGTAGTTCTCGAGCAGTACTTC
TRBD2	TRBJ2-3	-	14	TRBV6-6	CASGGGLATDTQYF	TGTGCCAGCGGAGGGGGACTAGCAACAGATACGCAGTATTTT
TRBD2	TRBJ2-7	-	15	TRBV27	CASSSLAGALREQYF	TGTGCCAGCAGTTCACTAGCGGGGGCTCTACGTGAGCAGTACTTC
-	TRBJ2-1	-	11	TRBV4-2	CASGGYDEQFF	TGTGCCAGCGGGGGCTACGATGAGCAGTTCTTC
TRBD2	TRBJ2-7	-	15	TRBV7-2	CASSLGGGSSYEQYF	TGTGCCAGCAGCTTAGGAGGCGGGAGCTCCTACGAGCAGTACTTC
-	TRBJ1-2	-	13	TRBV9	CASSVARDYGYTF	TGTGCCAGCAGCGTAGCCCGGGACTATGGCTACACCTTC
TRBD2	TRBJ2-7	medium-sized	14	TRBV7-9	CASTTPSGTWEQYF	TGTGCCAGCACCACCCCTAGCGGGACTTGGGAGCAGTACTTC
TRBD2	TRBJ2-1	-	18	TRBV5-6	CASSLVGGGFSSYNEQFF	TGTGCCAGCAGCTTGGTGGGCGGGGGGTTCAGCTCCTACAATGAGCAGTTCTTC
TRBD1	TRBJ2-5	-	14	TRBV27	CASSLIGGPETQYF	TGTGCCAGCAGTTTAATAGGGGGCCCAGAGACCCAGTACTTC
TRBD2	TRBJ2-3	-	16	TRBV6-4	CASSETGTSGRDTQYF	TGTGCCAGCAGCGAAACCGGGACTAGCGGGAGGGATACGCAGTATTTT
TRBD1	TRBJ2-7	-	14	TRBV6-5	CASIGQGIPYEQYF	TGTGCCAGCATAGGACAGGGGATTCCCTACGAGCAGTACTTC
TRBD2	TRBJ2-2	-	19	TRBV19	CASSPLSGTSGSDTGELFF	TGTGCCAGTAGTCCATTATCCGGGACTAGCGGGAGTGACACCGGGGAGCTGTTTTTT
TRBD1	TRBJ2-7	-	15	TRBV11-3	CASSSAGTGESEQYF	TGTGCCAGCAGCTCTGCCGGGACAGGGGAGTCCGAGCAGTACTTC
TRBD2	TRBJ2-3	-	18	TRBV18	CASSPPSLAGELTDTQYF	TGTGCCAGCTCACCACCTTCCTTAGCGGGGGAGCTCACAGATACGCAGTATTTT
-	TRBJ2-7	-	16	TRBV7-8	CASSLGGSGVDYEQYF	TGTGCCAGCAGCTTAGGCGGTAGCGGAGTGGACTACGAGCAGTACTTC
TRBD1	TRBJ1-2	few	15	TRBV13	CASSPTGTVVYGYTF	TGTGCCAGCAGTCCGACGGGGACAGTAGTCTATGGCTACACCTTC
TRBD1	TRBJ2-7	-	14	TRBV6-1	CASRTGGAPYEQYF	TGTGCCAGCAGGACAGGGGGTGCCCCCTACGAGCAGTACTTC
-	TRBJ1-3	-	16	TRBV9	CASSVVGGLSGNTIYF	TGTGCCAGCAGCGTAGTCGGGGGACTCTCTGGAAACACCATATATTTT
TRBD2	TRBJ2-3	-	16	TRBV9	CASSVGVAGGLNTQYF	TGTGCCAGCAGCGTAGGGGTAGCGGGGGGGCTGAATACGCAGTATTTT
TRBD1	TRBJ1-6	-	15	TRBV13	CASSLAGQGLSPLHF	TGTGCCAGCAGCTTAGCCGGACAGGGCCTTTCACCCCTCCACTTT
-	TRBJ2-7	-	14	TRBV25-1	CASSERQSFYEQYF	TGTGCCAGCAGTGAAAGACAGAGCTTCTACGAGCAGTACTTC
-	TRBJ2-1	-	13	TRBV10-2	CASSLDRYYEQFF	TGCGCCAGCAGCCTTGACAGGTACTATGAGCAGTTCTTC
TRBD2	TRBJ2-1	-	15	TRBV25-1	CASSELGEGPYKQFF	TGTGCCAGCAGTGAATTGGGGGAGGGCCCCTATAAGCAGTTCTTC
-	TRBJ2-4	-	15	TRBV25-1	CASHSVPRAKNIQYF	TGTGCCAGCCATAGCGTGCCCAGAGCCAAAAACATTCAGTACTTC
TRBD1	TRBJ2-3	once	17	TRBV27	CASSSTGTGASTDTQYF	TGTGCCAGCAGTTCAACCGGGACAGGGGCCTCCACAGATACGCAGTATTTT